The present T cell receptor (beta chain) was sequenced within a study of molecular identifiers for immune sequencing clone quantification. Study conclusions and caveats: Spike-in Jurkat TCR RNA from a single cell reportedly registered among one million naive cells. Clones above 20 RNA copies held over 98% of effector molecules, under 1% in naive cells.

Listed TCR primers and previously described methods were used for bulk TCR libraries. MiXCR was run by TCRdb on the PCR reads, yielding one entry per CDR3 protein. The sample has approximately 500,000 distinct CDR3 sequences, 20% to 25% seen once. Turning to this clonotype: Antigen unknown. A junction boundary mismatches the germline segment, possibly from a read error.

Every naive CD8 library was made from between roughly 17,000 and 1,100,000 sorted cells with 10%, 30% or 50% RNA. Germline lookup yields CDR1 SEHNR and CDR2 FQNEAQ (reference sequence). The CDR3 is 16 amino acids. The receptor was isolated from a human donor in good health. Some libraries in this study had Jurkat cell RNA spiked in. Source material: naive CD8+ T cells from blood, with Jurkat cell RNA spiked in. The sample's subset: FACS-sorted CD8+CD4-CCR7+CD45RA+ naive T cells. The rearrangement joins TRBV7-9 to TRBJ1-4; 9 bases are a match to TRBD1. Written as DNA, the CDR3 is TGTGCCACCGGATCGACAGGGGGGGGTTTTAATGAAAAACTGCTTTTT. It specifies CATGSTGGGFNEKLLF. The full variable domain, its missing parts supplied by reference TRBV7-9 and TRBJ1-4, is DTGVSQNPRHKITKRGQNVTFRCDPISEHNRLYWYRQTLGQGPEFLTYFQNEAQLEKSRLLSDRFSAERPKGSFSTLEIQRTEQGDSAMYLCATGSTGGGFNEKLLFGSGTQLSVL.